The clone carrying this TCR beta chain occurred once. Its antigen is unknown. The data were taken from a study of cytomegalovirus exposure and HLA in healthy donors. There are 16 residues in the CDR3. Trimming at V came to 6 bases and at J to 1 base, leaving 8 bases not matched to a gene. Germline loops: CDR1 SGHTA, CDR2 FQGTGA. Findings and caveats of the study: The classifier was said to identify cytomegalovirus status with high specificity and sensitivity. According to the study, roughly 160 TCR beta chains were cytomegalovirus-associated. Subsequent analysis showed first-cohort TCR clusters tending to co-occur in some 120 validation repertoires.

TCRdb keeps only in-frame clones here, not all; method: immunoSEQ multiplex PCR. The table records 90,000 to 150,000 clones, approximately 88% of them present only once. The sequenced sample was PBMCs. The chain joins TRBV7-3 to TRBJ2-3; 9 bases agree with TRBD2. This TCR was sampled from a woman aged 18-35 years in good health and CMV-seropositive. CDR3 residues: CASRAGGPVGTDTQYF. The CDR3 region has the DNA TGTGCCAGCAGGGCGGGGGGGCCTGTAGGCACAGATACGCAGTATTTT.